The present TCR beta chain was sequenced within a study of identical twins. General study results and limits: Invariant populations such as MAIT and iNKT cells could partly muddle zero-insertion analyses.

This clonotype occurred many times. Its matching antigen is unknown. The CDR3 is made up of 11 amino acids. V was pared by 5 bases and J by 5 bases, with 7 bases between. Looked up from germline, CDR1 is SGHDT and CDR2 is YYEEEE. Template switching supplied a universal primer site; unique molecular identifiers were carried on the cDNA. Via MiXCR, TCRdb re-called the 5' RACE reads, giving one row per CDR3 protein. The sample lists around 200,000 distinct CDR3 sequences; around 10% were seen once. The sample comprised memory (CD45RO+) T cells sorted from blood. The chain joins TRBV5-6 to TRBJ2-5; no reliable D call. This TCR was sampled from a woman between 18 and 29 years old in good health. The CDR3 here is CASSLRETQYF. The CDR3 DNA is TGTGCCAGCAGTTTAAGGGAGACCCAGTACTTC. The full variable domain, with the rest looked up from reference TRBV5-6 and TRBJ2-5, is DAGVTQSPTHLIKTRGQQVTLRCSPKSGHDTVSWYQQALGQGPQFIFQYYEEEERQRGNFPDRFSGHQFPNYSSELNVNALLLGDSALYLCASSLRETQYFGPGTRLLVL.